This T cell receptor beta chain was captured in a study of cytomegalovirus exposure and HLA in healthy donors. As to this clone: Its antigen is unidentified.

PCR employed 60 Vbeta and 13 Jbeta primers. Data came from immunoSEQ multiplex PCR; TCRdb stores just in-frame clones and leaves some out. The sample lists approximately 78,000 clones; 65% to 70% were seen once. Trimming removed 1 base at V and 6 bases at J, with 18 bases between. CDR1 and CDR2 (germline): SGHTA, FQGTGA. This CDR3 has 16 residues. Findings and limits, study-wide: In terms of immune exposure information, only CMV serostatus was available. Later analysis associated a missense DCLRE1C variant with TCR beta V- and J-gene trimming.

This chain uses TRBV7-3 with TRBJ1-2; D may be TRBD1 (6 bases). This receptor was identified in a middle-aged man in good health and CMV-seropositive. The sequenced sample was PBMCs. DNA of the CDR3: TGTGCCAGCAGCTTAAGCCCTTCGGGGGGGCGGGATGGCTACACCTTC. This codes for CASSLSPSGGRDGYTF. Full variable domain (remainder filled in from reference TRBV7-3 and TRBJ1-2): GAGVSQTPSNKVTEKGKYVELRCDPISGHTALYWYRQSLGQGPEFLIYFQGTGAADDSGLPNDRFFAVRPEGSVSTLKIQRTERGDSAVYLCASSLSPSGGRDGYTFGSGTRLTVV.